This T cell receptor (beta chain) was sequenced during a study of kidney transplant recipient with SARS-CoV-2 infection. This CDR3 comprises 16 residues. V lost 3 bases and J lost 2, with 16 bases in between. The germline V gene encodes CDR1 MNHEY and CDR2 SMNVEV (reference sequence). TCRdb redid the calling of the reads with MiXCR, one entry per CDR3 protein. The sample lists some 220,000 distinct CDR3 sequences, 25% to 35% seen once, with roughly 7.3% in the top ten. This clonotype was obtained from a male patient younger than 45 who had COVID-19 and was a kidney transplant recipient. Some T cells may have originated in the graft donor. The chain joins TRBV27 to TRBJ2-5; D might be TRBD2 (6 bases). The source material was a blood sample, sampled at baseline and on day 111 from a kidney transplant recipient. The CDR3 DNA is TGTGCCAGCAGTTTCCGCGGATTAGCGGAACAAGAGACCCAGTACTTC. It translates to CASSFRGLAEQETQYF.